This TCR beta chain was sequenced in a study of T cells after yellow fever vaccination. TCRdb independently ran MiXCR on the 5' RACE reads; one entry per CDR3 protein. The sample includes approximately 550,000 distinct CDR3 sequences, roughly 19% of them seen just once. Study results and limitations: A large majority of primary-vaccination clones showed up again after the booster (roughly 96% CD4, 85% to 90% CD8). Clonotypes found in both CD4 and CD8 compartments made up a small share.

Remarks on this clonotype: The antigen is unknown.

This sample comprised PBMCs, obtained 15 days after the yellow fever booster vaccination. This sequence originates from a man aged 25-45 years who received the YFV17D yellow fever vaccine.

CDR3: CASSSGTSGVDEQFF. CDR3 in DNA: TGTGCCAGCAGCTCCGGGACTAGCGGCGTCGATGAGCAGTTCTTC. J is TRBJ2-1 and V is TRBV7-2; 11 positions agree with TRBD2. CDR1 and CDR2 (germline): SGHTA, FQGNSA. The CDR3 has 15 amino acids. The junction had 7 bases not matched to a gene; V was cut back by 4 bases and J by 8 bases.